This T cell receptor beta chain was sequenced for a study of shared clonotypes between healthy human individuals. Study overall: The study drew on a couple of women and a few men aged 18 to 49 as donors. Researchers assigned three CD4 naive, three CD4 memory, two CD8 naive and one CD8 memory plate to each donor.

The data were produced by immunoSEQ multiplex PCR, yet TCRdb's version contains in-frame clones alone and is incomplete. This table has roughly 2 million clones, approximately 96% appearing once. Of note for this clone: Its antigen is unknown.

Overall study findings and caveats: The authors expected sequencing depth to affect clonotype sharing among donors. Shared clonotypes across all four donors exceeded non-shared ones in generation probability.

CDR3 length: 13 residues. Unmatched junction bases numbered 5, after V lost 7 bases and J lost 8 bases. The germline CDR1 and CDR2 sequences are LGHNT and FRNRAP. Material for sequencing was naive CD4+ T cells sorted from blood. Subset here: CD45RA+ positively selected. The chain has TRBV12-5 and TRBJ2-1, with 10 bases lining up with TRBD2. The clonotype was recovered from a man younger than 35 in good health. CDR3 region: CASAQRGGDEQFF. The CDR3 coding sequence is TGTGCTAGTGCGCAGCGGGGGGGCGATGAGCAGTTCTTC.